A single sample is the source of the 9 T cell receptor beta chains below, sequenced in a study of OX40 agonist ivuxolimab in advanced cancers. The table came from immunoSEQ multiplex PCR; TCRdb's copy has only in-frame clones and leaves some out. The sample yields some 55,000 clones, roughly 79% seen once. The material sequenced was CD4+ or CD8+ T cells sorted from blood, taken in a trial of the OX40 agonist ivuxolimab. The receptors derive from an adult with an advanced solid tumor such as melanoma, head and neck, liver or kidney cancer.

The rearrangement uses TRBV9 and TRBJ1-2; no reliable D call. Germline loops: CDR1 SGDLS, CDR2 YYNGEE. This CDR3 region has 16 residues. The V end lost 4 bases, the J end lost 0 bases, and 16 bases lay between the germline ends. The CDR3 is CASSHGSNSANYGYTF. In DNA, the CDR3 is TGTGCCAGCAGCCACGGAAGTAACAGTGCTAACTATGGCTACACCTTC.

The chain links TRBV21-1 to TRBJ1-1; the table's D call, TRBD1, has no DNA check behind it. TRBV21-1 is a listed pseudogene. The CDR3 consists of 15 residues. This CDR3 is CASSPNARGNTEAFF. CDR3 sequence (DNA): TGTGCCAGCAGCCCCAACGCCAGGGGTAACACTGAAGCTTTCTTT.

This clone has a single count. This chain links TRBV7-9 with TRBJ2-3; the match to TRBD2 covers 9 bases. J was trimmed by 0 bases and V by 8 bases; bases with no gene match: 12. The CDR3 spans 17 residues. The germline CDR1 and CDR2 sequences are SEHNR and FQNEAQ (reference sequence). CDR3 in DNA: TGTGCCAGCTCAACTAGCGGGTTCGGCCCTAGCACAGATACGCAGTATTTT. It translates to CASSTSGFGPSTDTQYF.

The chain recombines TRBV11-2 with TRBJ2-7, with TRBD2 matching over 9 bases. The CDR3 runs to 15 residues. V lost 5 bases to trimming and J lost 2 bases; unmatched junction nucleotides: 7. Looked up from germline, CDR1 is SGHAT and CDR2 is FQNNGV. The chain's CDR3 is CASSPGLAPTYEQYF. DNA for the CDR3: TGTGCCAGCAGCCCGGGACTAGCACCGACCTACGAGCAGTACTTC.

The chain combines TRBV7-9 with TRBJ1-1; perhaps TRBD1 as D (6 bases). V was pared by 7 bases and J by 2 bases, with 17 bases between. The CDR3 is made up of 15 amino acids. CDR1 and CDR2 (germline): SEHNR, FQNEAQ (reference sequence). Here the CDR3 DNA reads TGTGCCAGCATAGGTGAGGGGACACCAAACACTGAAGCTTTCTTT. Translated: CASIGEGTPNTEAFF.

This clone turned up a few times. The chain is built from TRBV7-9 and TRBJ2-4; a weak D match, TRBD1 (6 bases). Trimming stripped 2 bases from V and 8 bases from J, with 28 bases between. Germline-derived CDR1 and CDR2 are SEHNR and FQNEAQ (reference sequence). The CDR3 consists of 19 residues. The CDR3 coding sequence is TGTGCCAGCAGCTTAAGGTCAGCTGGGGGCGCGGTAATCTCAGACATTCAGTACTTC. Translated: CASSLRSAGGAVISDIQYF.

The chain links TRBV27 to TRBJ2-5; 11 bases are shared with TRBD1. The CDR3 sequence is 13 residues long. The V segment lost 6 bases and the J segment 4 bases; nucleotides outside the gene matches: 1. Germline CDR1 is MNHEY and CDR2 is SMNVEV (reference sequence). CDR3 loop: CASRDRGRETQYF. The CDR3 DNA follows: TGTGCCAGCAGGGACAGGGGGCGAGAGACCCAGTACTTC.

The chain joins TRBV7-2 to TRBJ1-1; no definite D call. CDR3 length: 15 residues. Deletions cut 1 base from V and 2 bases from J, with 11 bases between. Germline CDR1 SGHTA, CDR2 FQGNSA. The CDR3 coding sequence is TGTGCCAGCAGCTTAGAGGGCGTGGCCAACACTGAAGCTTTCTTT. This gives the protein CASSLEGVANTEAFF.

The chain links TRBV18 to TRBJ1-6; the D gene is possibly TRBD1 (5 bases). Germline CDR1 and CDR2: KGHSH and LQKENI. Trimming cost V 6 bases and J 7 bases, with 10 bases left between them. CDR3 size: 13 residues. The CDR3 nucleotides are TGTGCCAGCTCGGGGGATCTGAATTCACCCCTCCACTTT. This codes for CASSGDLNSPLHF.